The clone carrying this T cell receptor (beta chain) was seen repeatedly, ten times or more. Its antigen is as yet unknown. The germline V and J ends were trimmed by 8 bases and 5 bases, with 19 bases remaining between them. The CDR3 has 14 residues. The data stem from a study of T cells after yellow fever vaccination. Each CDR3 protein is one row after TCRdb ran MiXCR on the 5' RACE reads. There are around 360,000 distinct CDR3 sequences in the sample; 11% occur only once, and less than 20% lies in the top ten. Notes on the study in general: Compared with primary, the secondary response was weaker and peaked at day 5, not 15.

The sample consisted of PBMCs, taken on the day of the first yellow fever vaccination. This receptor was identified in a man aged 18 to 29 who received the YFV17D yellow fever vaccine. The chain has TRBV23-1 and TRBJ2-7, with D perhaps matching TRBD1 (5 bases). TRBV23-1 is marked as an open reading frame, function uncertain. The CDR3 coding sequence is TGCGCCAGCCCTAACTTGGGGCGCAGACACGAGCAGTACTTC. Encoded protein: CASPNLGRRHEQYF.